The rows below give T cell receptor beta chains drawn from one sample of a study of T-cell memory formation after mild COVID-19. Each CDR3 protein gets one entry after TCRdb re-called the 5' RACE reads with MiXCR. The sample includes approximately 350,000 distinct CDR3 sequences, 13% of them seen just once. Sequencing was done on a sample of PBMCs or a T cell subset sorted from them (not recorded which). All receptors derive from a man aged 18-30 years who had mild COVID-19 (a few samples of this study predate the infection). Cell type and time point are not known. The CDR3 runs from the conserved cysteine through the conserved F or W. A D gene is named only where the DNA matches it firmly. The size entry is marked missing in some rows and otherwise reads once, few, many or a size class.

length	V	size	J	D	DNA	CDR3
15	TRBV5-1	many	TRBJ2-1	TRBD1	TGCGCCAGCAGCTTTACGGGACAGGGTATCAATGAGCAGTTCTTC	CASSFTGQGINEQFF
15	TRBV7-9	.	TRBJ2-2	TRBD1	TGTGCCAGCAGCCCCATCCCAGGGGGCACCGGGGAGCTGTTTTTT	CASSPIPGGTGELFF
15	TRBV12-3/TRBV12-4	.	TRBJ2-1	.	TGTGCCAGCACCCACCCCCAGGGGCGAAGTAATGAGCAGTTCTTC	CASTHPQGRSNEQFF
17	TRBV6-6	.	TRBJ1-6	TRBD1	TGTGCCAGCAGTCCGTTCAGGGACAGGGGTTATAATTCACCCCTCCACTTT	CASSPFRDRGYNSPLHF
13	TRBV4-1	.	TRBJ2-2	TRBD2	TGCGCCAGCAGCCGTGGGGCGGGGGGAGAGCTGTTTTTT	CASSRGAGGELFF
16	TRBV4-3	many	TRBJ2-1	TRBD2	TGCGCCAGCAGCCAAGATCACGGACGGCGGGGGAATGAGCAGTTCTTC	CASSQDHGRRGNEQFF
12	TRBV19	few	TRBJ2-1	.	TGTGCCAGTAGCCCCCGGGCAGGTGAGCAGTTCTTC	CASSPRAGEQFF
14	TRBV28	.	TRBJ2-5	.	TGTGCCAGCAGTTTAGTCTGGGGTAGGCAGACCCAGTACTTC	CASSLVWGRQTQYF
12	TRBV9	few	TRBJ2-2	.	TGTGCCAGCAGCGTAGTCTTCGGGGAGCTGTTTTTT	CASSVVFGELFF
15	TRBV11-1	few	TRBJ2-1	TRBD2	TGTGCCAGCAGCGCGCTAGCGGGGTCGTACAATGAGCAGTTCTTC	CASSALAGSYNEQFF
13	TRBV4-1	few	TRBJ1-4	.	TGCGCCAGCAGCCCAGAATCCAACAGGGTACTGTTTTTT	CASSPESNRVLFF
16	TRBV9	few	TRBJ2-4	TRBD2	TGTGCCAGCAGTAAGGGTGCGGGGGACCGTCGGAACATTCAGTACTTC	CASSKGAGDRRNIQYF
16	TRBV15	.	TRBJ2-5	TRBD2	TGTGCCACCAGCAGACTAGCGGGGGTGATCCAAGAGACCCAGTACTTC	CATSRLAGVIQETQYF
15	TRBV5-1	many	TRBJ2-3	.	TGCGCCAGCAGCTTATTGGGGGATAGCACAGATACGCAGTATTTT	CASSLLGDSTDTQYF
16	TRBV7-3	.	TRBJ2-1	TRBD2	TGTGCCAGCAGCTTAGGGGGCTCGGGGGGGCCCAATGAGCAGTTCTTC	CASSLGGSGGPNEQFF
16	TRBV27	many	TRBJ2-1	.	TGTGCCAGCAGTTTATCGCCCGGACAAGGATACAATGAGCAGTTCTTC	CASSLSPGQGYNEQFF
16	TRBV6-2/TRBV6-3	.	TRBJ1-3	.	TGTGCCAGCAGTTCTCCGGGACGGAGCTCTGGAAACACCATATATTTT	CASSSPGRSSGNTIYF
14	TRBV29-1	.	TRBJ2-7	TRBD1	TGCAGCACCTCGTACGGGACAGGGAGCTACGAGCAGTACTTC	CSTSYGTGSYEQYF
13	TRBV7-9	.	TRBJ2-5	.	TGTGCCAGCAACCGGACCCCACAAGAGACCCAGTACTTC	CASNRTPQETQYF
14	TRBV30	.	TRBJ2-7	.	TGTGCCTGGAGTCCCGGGACTCTGGCCTACGAGCAGTACTTC	CAWSPGTLAYEQYF
14	TRBV12-3/TRBV12-4	.	TRBJ1-6	.	TGTGCCAGCAGTATTGGACAGTTTAATTCACCCCTCCACTTT	CASSIGQFNSPLHF
17	TRBV29-1	many	TRBJ2-7	TRBD1	TGCAGCGTTGTGGACAGGGATCCCAAGAGCCTCTCCTACGAGCAGTACTTC	CSVVDRDPKSLSYEQYF
15	TRBV9	.	TRBJ2-5	TRBD1	TGTGCCAGCAGCACGGGACAGGGGAGGTGGGAGACCCAGTACTTC	CASSTGQGRWETQYF
13	TRBV30	.	TRBJ1-2	.	TGTGCCTGGACGCCCCGCGGGTTGATTGGCTACACCTTC	CAWTPRGLIGYTF
13	TRBV2	few	TRBJ2-2	.	TGTGCCAGCAATCAGGAGAACACCGGGGAGCTGTTTTTT	CASNQENTGELFF
14	TRBV7-6	few	TRBJ1-4	.	TGTGCCAGCAGACCCACAGGGTATGGTGAGAAACTGTTTTTT	CASRPTGYGEKLFF